The present T cell receptor beta chain was sequenced within a study of cytomegalovirus exposure and HLA in healthy donors. Germline assignment: CDR1 SGHVS and CDR2 FNYEAQ. Trimming took off 5 bases at V and 8 bases at J, with 13 bases between the two ends. The CDR3 loop spans 13 amino acids. Findings and caveats of the study: Most TCR sequences were rare, but some public TCRs occurred in many donors.

About this clone itself: Its antigen remains unknown.

This table comes from immunoSEQ multiplex PCR, and its TCRdb copy is limited to in-frame clones, with some not included. The sample consists of about 240,000 clones, 75% to 90% of them appearing once. The V call is TRBV7-6, the J call TRBJ1-3; tentatively, D is TRBD1 (5 bases). The sequence was obtained from a woman in her twenties or thirties in good health and CMV-seropositive. What was sequenced was PBMCs. The CDR3 DNA sequence: TGTGCCAGCAGCCGATCGGCGGGGGACACCATATATTTT. Its translation is CASSRSAGDTIYF.